This T cell receptor (beta chain) was sequenced during a study of blood T cell repertoires in COVID-19. In the study overall: The United States, Italy and Spain provided the acute and convalescent COVID-19 samples. The cDNA or gDNA used as material had been derived from T cells, B-cell-depleted T cells, or PBMCs.

Per the study methods: Amplification with reference gene primers provided the estimates of nucleated cell counts. TCRdb keeps only in-frame clones here, not all; method: immunoSEQ multiplex PCR. V and J calls and clone size come straight from that table; D and trimming were deduced from the DNA. The sample contains 65,000 to 85,000 clones, roughly nine tenths of which appear only once. Germline CDR1 reads LNHDA; CDR2 reads SQIVND (reference sequence). The CDR3 has 14 amino acids. V shed 5 bases, J shed 5 bases, and the junction held 6 bases outside the gene matches. This rearrangement joins TRBV19 to TRBJ1-5; 7 bases are shared with TRBD1. This TCR derives from a man aged 45-65 years with active COVID-19. Sequencing input: peripheral blood. Here the CDR3 reads CASSVGTAYQPQHF. CDR3 coding DNA: TGTGCCAGTAGTGTCGGGACAGCCTATCAGCCCCAGCATTTT.